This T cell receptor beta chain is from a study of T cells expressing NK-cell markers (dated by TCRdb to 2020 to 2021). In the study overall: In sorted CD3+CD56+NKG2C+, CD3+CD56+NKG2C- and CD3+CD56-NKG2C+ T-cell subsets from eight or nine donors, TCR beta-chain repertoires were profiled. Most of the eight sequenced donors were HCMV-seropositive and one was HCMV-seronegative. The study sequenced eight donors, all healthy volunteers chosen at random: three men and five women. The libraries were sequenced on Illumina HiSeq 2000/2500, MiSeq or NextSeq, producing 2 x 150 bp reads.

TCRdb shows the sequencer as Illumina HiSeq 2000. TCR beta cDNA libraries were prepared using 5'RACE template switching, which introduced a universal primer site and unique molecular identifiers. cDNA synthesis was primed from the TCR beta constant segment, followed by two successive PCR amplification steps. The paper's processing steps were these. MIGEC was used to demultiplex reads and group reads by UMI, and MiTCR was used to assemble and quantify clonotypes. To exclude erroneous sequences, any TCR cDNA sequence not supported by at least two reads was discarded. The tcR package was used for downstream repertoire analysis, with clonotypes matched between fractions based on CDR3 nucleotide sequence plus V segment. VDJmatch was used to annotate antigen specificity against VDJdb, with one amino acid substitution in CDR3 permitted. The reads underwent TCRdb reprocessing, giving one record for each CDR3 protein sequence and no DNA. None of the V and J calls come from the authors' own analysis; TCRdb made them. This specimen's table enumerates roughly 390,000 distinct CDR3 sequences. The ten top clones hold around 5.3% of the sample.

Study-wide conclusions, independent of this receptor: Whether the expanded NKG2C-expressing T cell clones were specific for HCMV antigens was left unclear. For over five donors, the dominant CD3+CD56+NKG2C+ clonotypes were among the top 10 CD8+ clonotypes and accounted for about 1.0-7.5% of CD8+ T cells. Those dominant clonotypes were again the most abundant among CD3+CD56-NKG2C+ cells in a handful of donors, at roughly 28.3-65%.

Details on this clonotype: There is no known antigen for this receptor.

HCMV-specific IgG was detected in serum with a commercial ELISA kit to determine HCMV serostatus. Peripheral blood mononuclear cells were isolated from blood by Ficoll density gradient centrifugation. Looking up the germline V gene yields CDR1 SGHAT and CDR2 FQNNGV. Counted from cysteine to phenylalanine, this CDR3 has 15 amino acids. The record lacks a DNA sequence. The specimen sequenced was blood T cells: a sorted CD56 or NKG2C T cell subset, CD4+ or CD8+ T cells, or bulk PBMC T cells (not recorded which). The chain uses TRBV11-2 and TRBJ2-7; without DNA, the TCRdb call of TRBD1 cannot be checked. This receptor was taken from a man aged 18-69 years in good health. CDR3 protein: CASSSFRGKGDEQYF.